A single sample is the source of the 14 T cell receptor beta chains below, sequenced in a study of blood T cell repertoires in COVID-19. TCRdb's table, derived via immunoSEQ multiplex PCR, lists solely in-frame clones and lacks some. The profile covers some 200,000 clones, with over 75% appearing a single time and 26% taken by the ten largest. Sample: peripheral blood. The receptor source for this set is a woman between 70 and 85 years old with acute or convalescent COVID-19.

The chain links TRBV7-2 to TRBJ2-1; no reliable D call. The length of the CDR3 is 16 residues. Germline assignment: CDR1 SGHTA and CDR2 FQGNSA. Trimming cost V 2 bases and J 0 bases, with 11 bases left between them. The CDR3 nucleotides are TGTGCCAGCAGCTTACAAGCCACGAGCTCCTACAATGAGCAGTTCTTC. Translated, it gives CASSLQATSSYNEQFF.

J is TRBJ2-5 and V is TRBV24-1; 12 nucleotides align to TRBD2. The CDR3 is 19 amino acids. After removal of 3 bases from V and 5 bases from J, the junction contained 15 bases not matched to a gene. Germline V lookup: CDR1 KGHDR, CDR2 SFDVKD. Here the CDR3 reads CATSDLLGGLAGGVETQYF. The CDR3 DNA sequence: TGTGCCACCAGTGATCTCCTCGGCGGTCTAGCGGGAGGGGTGGAGACCCAGTACTTC.

The chain links TRBV5-1 to TRBJ1-4; 7 bases fit TRBD1. J gave up 2 bases and V 4 bases, and 14 bases lay outside the gene matches. The CDR3 runs to 18 residues. CDR1 is SGHRS, CDR2 YFSETQ, per germline. For the CDR3, the DNA is TGCGCCAGCAGCCCTTCAGGGGGTCAAAGTTTGACTAATGAAAAACTGTTTTTT. Its translation: CASSPSGGQSLTNEKLFF.

This clone has only one observation. This chain uses TRBV24-1 with TRBJ2-2; 13 bases align to TRBD2. The V segment lost 3 bases and the J segment 5 bases; nucleotides outside the gene matches: 5. Looked up from germline, CDR1 is KGHDR and CDR2 is SFDVKD. This CDR3 region has 17 residues. The DNA of the CDR3 is TGTGCCACCAGTGATCTGGGACTAGCGGGACATACCGGGGAGCTGTTTTTT. Translation gives CATSDLGLAGHTGELFF.

The chain employs TRBV24-1 and TRBJ2-3, with TRBD1 matching over 10 bases. Germline V lookup: CDR1 KGHDR, CDR2 SFDVKD. The CDR3 has 17 residues. J was trimmed by 3 bases and V by 4 bases; bases with no gene match: 9. CDR3 in amino acids: CATSDRGQGVRTDTQYF. In DNA, the CDR3 is TGTGCCACCAGTGACCGAGGACAGGGGGTAAGAACAGATACGCAGTATTTT.

The chain carries TRBV7-9 and TRBJ2-1, with 7 positions matching TRBD2. CDR1 is SEHNR and CDR2 is FQNEAQ in the germline V gene (reference sequence). The V segment lost 6 bases and the J segment 12 bases; nucleotides outside the gene matches: 20. This CDR3 region has 16 residues. The CDR3 sequence: CASRPPIGGRVFGQFF. The CDR3 nucleotides are TGTGCCAGCAGGCCCCCAATTGGTGGGAGGGTTTTTGGGCAGTTCTTC.

The V gene is TRBV4-1, the J gene TRBJ2-3, with D perhaps matching TRBD2 (7 bases). Germline V gene sequence: CDR1 MGHRA, CDR2 YSYEKL. The CDR3 sequence is 17 residues long. The germline V and J ends were trimmed by 1 base and 0 bases, with 14 bases remaining between them. The CDR3 here is CASSQVGGGASTDTQYF. The CDR3 nucleotides are TGCGCCAGCAGCCAAGTTGGCGGGGGCGCGAGCACAGATACGCAGTATTTT.

The rearrangement uses TRBV4-1 and TRBJ2-1; no reliable D call. The CDR3 runs to 14 residues. Germline CDR1 is MGHRA and CDR2 is YSYEKL. V was trimmed by 0 bases and J by 1 base, leaving 4 bases between them. The CDR3, as DNA: TGCGCCAGCAGCCAAGACCCATCCTACAATGAGCAGTTCTTC. Translated: CASSQDPSYNEQFF.

The rearrangement uses TRBV7-8 and TRBJ1-4; tentative D call: TRBD1 (6 bases). The germline CDR1 and CDR2 sequences are SGHVS and FQNEAQ. V lost 5 bases, J lost 6 bases, and 16 bases lay in between. The CDR3 runs 15 residues. For the CDR3, the DNA is TGTGCCAGCAGCATGTCAGGGGCGGGGGATGAAAAACTGTTTTTT. Translated: CASSMSGAGDEKLFF.

This chain uses TRBV18 with TRBJ1-1; 10 positions match TRBD1. V shed 6 bases and J 1 base; nucleotides not matched to a gene: 8. The CDR3 extends over 16 amino acids. Germline V lookup: CDR1 KGHSH, CDR2 LQKENI. CDR3 region: CASSPTRDRGNTEAFF. The CDR3 DNA reads TGTGCCAGCTCGCCAACAAGGGACAGGGGGAACACTGAAGCTTTCTTT. The complete variable domain, with remaining parts taken from reference TRBV18 and TRBJ1-1, reads NAGVMQNPRHLVRRRGQEARLRCSPMKGHSHVYWYRQLPEEGLKFMVYLQKENIIDESGMPKERFSAEFPKEGPSILRIQQVVRGDSAAYFCASSPTRDRGNTEAFFGQGTRLTVV.

This chain connects TRBV6-4 to TRBJ2-3; 9 nucleotides match TRBD1. In germline, CDR1 is MRHNA, CDR2 SNTAGT. V was clipped by 5 bases and J by 4 bases; unmatched bases: 4. This CDR3 is 14 amino acids long. CDR3 protein: CASSRGQGADTQYF. CDR3 DNA: TGTGCCAGCAGTCGGGGACAGGGAGCAGATACGCAGTATTTT.

The gene calls are TRBV15 and TRBJ2-5; D is uncertain. Germline CDR1 LNHNV, CDR2 YYDKDF (reference sequence). Trimming shortened V by 0 bases and J by 0 bases, and 8 bases separated the two germline ends. This CDR3 is 15 amino acids long. The CDR3 DNA follows: TGTGCCACCAGCAGAGATATAGGAGACCAAGAGACCCAGTACTTC. Translation: CATSRDIGDQETQYF.

This sequence joins TRBV12-5 and TRBJ1-2, with D uncertain. CDR3 length: 15 amino acids. CDR1 and CDR2 from the germline V gene are LGHNT and FRNRAP. V was shortened by 0 bases and J by 7 bases, with 15 bases between the two germline ends. In DNA form, the CDR3 reads TGTGCTAGTGGTTTGGTCGGGGTATCCTATGGTGGCTACACCTTC. Translation gives CASGLVGVSYGGYTF. Full variable domain (outside the CDR3, taken from reference TRBV12-5 and TRBJ1-2): DARVTQTPRHKVTEMGQEVTMRCQPILGHNTVFWYRQTMMQGLELLAYFRNRAPLDDSGMPKDRFSAEMPDATLATLKIQPSEPRDSAVYFCASGLVGVSYGGYTFGSGTRLTVV.

The chain recombines TRBV4-2 with TRBJ1-5, with D possibly matching TRBD1 (6 bases). Trimming removed 0 bases from V and 2 bases from J, with 8 bases in between. The CDR3 length is 15 residues. Germline V CDR1 and CDR2: LGHNA, YNFKEQ. The CDR3 region is CASSQEQGGNQPQHF. The DNA of the CDR3 is TGTGCCAGCAGCCAAGAACAGGGCGGCAATCAGCCCCAGCATTTT.